This T cell receptor beta chain was obtained from a study of T cells in pancreatic ductal adenocarcinoma. The selected patients with pancreatic ductal adenocarcinoma had surgery but no neoadjuvant therapy. This table comes from immunoSEQ multiplex PCR, and its TCRdb copy is limited to in-frame clones, with some not included. The data show approximately 97,000 clones, about 95% seen once. General observations from the study: Tumor-versus-blood clonality comparisons may be biased toward lower tumor diversity. Blood had more productive templates and about 7.9-fold more unique clonotypes than tumor.

The J segment lost 3 bases and the V segment lost 1 base, leaving 3 bases of the junction unmatched. Germline CDR1 and CDR2: SGHTA and FQGNSA. This CDR3 is built from 15 residues. This clone occurred once. Its target is not known. This TCR was recovered from a human donor with pancreatic ductal adenocarcinoma. The rearrangement uses TRBV7-2 and TRBJ2-7, with 10 bases matching TRBD2. What was sequenced was PBMCs. In nucleotides, the CDR3 is TGTGCCAGCAGCTTAGGGCCTAGCGGGAGCTACGAGCAGTACTTC. Translation gives CASSLGPSGSYEQYF.